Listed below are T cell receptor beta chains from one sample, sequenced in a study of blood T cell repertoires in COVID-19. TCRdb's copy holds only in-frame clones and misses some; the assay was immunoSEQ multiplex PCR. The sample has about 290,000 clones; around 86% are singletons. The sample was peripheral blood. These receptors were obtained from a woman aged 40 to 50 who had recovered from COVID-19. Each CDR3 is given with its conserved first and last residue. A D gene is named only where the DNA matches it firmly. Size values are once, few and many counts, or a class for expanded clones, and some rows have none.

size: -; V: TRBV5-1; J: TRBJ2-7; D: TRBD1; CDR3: CASSTGTGGTYEQYF; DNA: TGCGCCAGCAGCACGGGGACAGGGGGTACCTACGAGCAGTACTTC
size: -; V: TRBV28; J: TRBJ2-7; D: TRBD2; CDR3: CASSLLTGTSPYF; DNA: TGTGCCAGCAGTTTATTAACCGGGACTAGCCCGTACTTC
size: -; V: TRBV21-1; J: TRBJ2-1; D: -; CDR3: CASRTGGNYNEQFF; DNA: TGTGCCAGCAGGACGGGAGGGAATTACAATGAGCAGTTCTTC
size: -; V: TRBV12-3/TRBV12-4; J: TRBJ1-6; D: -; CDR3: CASSNATGSLHF; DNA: TGTGCCAGCAGCAACGCAACAGGTAGCCTCCACTTT
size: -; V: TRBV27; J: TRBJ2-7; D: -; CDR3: CASSSGLEQYF; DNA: TGTGCCAGCAGCTCAGGGCTGGAGCAGTACTTC
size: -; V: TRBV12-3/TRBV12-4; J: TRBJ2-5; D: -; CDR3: CASSHRETQYF; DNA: TGTGCCAGCAGCCATAGAGAGACCCAGTACTTC
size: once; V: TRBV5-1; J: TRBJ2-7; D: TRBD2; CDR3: CASSLGSSGSLRNEQYF; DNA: TGCGCCAGCAGCTTGGGGTCTAGCGGGAGCCTTCGGAACGAGCAGTACTTC
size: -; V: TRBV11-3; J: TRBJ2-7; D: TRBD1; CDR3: CASSSTGAGEQYF; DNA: TGTGCCAGCAGCTCGACAGGGGCGGGGGAGCAGTACTTC
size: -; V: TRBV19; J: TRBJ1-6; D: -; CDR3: CASTEQGGNSPLHF; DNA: TGTGCCAGTACGGAGCAGGGTGGGAATTCACCCCTCCACTTT
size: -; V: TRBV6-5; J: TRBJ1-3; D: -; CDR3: CASRDGVSPGNTIYF; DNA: TGTGCCAGCAGGGACGGGGTCTCACCGGGAAACACCATATATTTT
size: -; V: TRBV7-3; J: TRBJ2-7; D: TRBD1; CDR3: CASSAGQAPYEQYF; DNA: TGTGCCAGCAGCGCGGGACAGGCCCCTTACGAGCAGTACTTC
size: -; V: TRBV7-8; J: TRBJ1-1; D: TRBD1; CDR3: CASSPRTGGTEAFF; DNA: TGTGCCAGCAGCCCAAGGACAGGGGGAACTGAAGCTTTCTTT
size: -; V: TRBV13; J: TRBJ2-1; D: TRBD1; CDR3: CASSPASTGLGEQFF; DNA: TGTGCCAGCAGTCCCGCCTCGACAGGGCTGGGTGAGCAGTTCTTC
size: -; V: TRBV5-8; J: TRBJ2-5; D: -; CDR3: CASSRLGETQYF; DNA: TGTGCCAGCAGCCGACTAGGAGAGACCCAGTACTTC
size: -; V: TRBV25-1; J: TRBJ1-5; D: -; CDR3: CASSDREGQPQHF; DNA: TGTGCCAGCAGTGACAGGGAAGGACAGCCCCAGCATTTT
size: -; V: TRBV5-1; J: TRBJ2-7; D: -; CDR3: CASSPGEYEQYF; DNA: TGCGCCAGCAGCCCGGGGGAATACGAGCAGTACTTC
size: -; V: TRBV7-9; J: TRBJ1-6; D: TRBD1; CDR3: CASSPTETDRARGSPLHF; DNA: TGTGCCAGCAGCCCGACCGAAACCGACAGGGCCCGAGGTTCACCCCTCCACTTT
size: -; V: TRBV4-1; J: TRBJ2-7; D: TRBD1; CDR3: CASSQEGTGYEQYF; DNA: TGCGCCAGCAGCCAAGAAGGGACAGGCTACGAGCAGTACTTC
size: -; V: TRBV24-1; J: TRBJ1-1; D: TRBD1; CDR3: CATSDSGTGITEAFF; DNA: TGTGCCACCAGTGATTCCGGGACAGGGATTACTGAAGCTTTCTTT
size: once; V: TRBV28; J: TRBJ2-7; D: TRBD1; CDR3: CASIPGGSYEQYF; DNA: TGTGCCAGCATCCCAGGGGGCAGCTACGAGCAGTACTTC
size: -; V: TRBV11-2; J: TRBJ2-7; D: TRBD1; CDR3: CASSPKTGVVYEQYF; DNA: TGTGCCAGCAGCCCCAAGACAGGGGTAGTTTACGAGCAGTACTTC
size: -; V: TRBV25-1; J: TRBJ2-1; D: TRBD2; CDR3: CASSDPSGTYNEQFF; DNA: TGTGCCAGCAGTGATCCTAGCGGGACCTACAATGAGCAGTTCTTC
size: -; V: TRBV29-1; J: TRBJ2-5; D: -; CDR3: CSVAARLRETQYF; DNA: TGCAGCGTCGCCGCCAGGCTAAGGGAGACCCAGTACTTC
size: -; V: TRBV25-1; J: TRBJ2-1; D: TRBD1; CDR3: CASGSQVGQGAGDEQFF; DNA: TGTGCCAGCGGGTCCCAAGTCGGCCAGGGGGCAGGGGATGAGCAGTTCTTC
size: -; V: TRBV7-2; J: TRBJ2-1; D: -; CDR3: CASSTTRYNEQFF; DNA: TGTGCCAGCAGCACGACTAGGTACAATGAGCAGTTCTTC
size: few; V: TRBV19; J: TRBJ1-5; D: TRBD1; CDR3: CASRGGQFQPQHF; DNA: TGTGCCAGCCGGGGGGGACAGTTCCAGCCCCAGCATTTT
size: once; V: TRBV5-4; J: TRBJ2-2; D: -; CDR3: CASSLSGRYTGELFF; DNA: TGTGCCAGCAGCTTGTCCGGGAGATACACCGGGGAGCTGTTTTTT
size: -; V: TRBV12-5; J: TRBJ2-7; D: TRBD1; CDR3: CASGTGGSYEQYF; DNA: TGTGCTAGTGGGACAGGGGGGAGCTACGAGCAGTACTTC
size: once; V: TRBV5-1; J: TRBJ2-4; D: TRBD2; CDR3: CASSRGPSGGGNIQYF; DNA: TGCGCCAGCAGCCGGGGCCCTAGCGGGGGAGGAAACATTCAGTACTTC
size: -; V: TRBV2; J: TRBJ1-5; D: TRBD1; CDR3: CASTTGNNQPQHF; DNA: TGTGCCAGCACGACAGGGAATAATCAGCCCCAGCATTTT
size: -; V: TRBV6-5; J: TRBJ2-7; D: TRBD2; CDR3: CASRPKLAAGQYF; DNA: TGTGCCAGCAGGCCCAAACTAGCGGCAGGGCAGTACTTC
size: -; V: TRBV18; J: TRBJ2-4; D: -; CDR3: CASSPGLENIQYF; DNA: TGTGCCAGCTCACCAGGACTTGAAAACATTCAGTACTTC
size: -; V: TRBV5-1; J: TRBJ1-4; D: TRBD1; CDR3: CASSVTGGAEKLFF; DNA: TGCGCCAGCAGCGTGACAGGGGGCGCCGAAAAACTGTTTTTT
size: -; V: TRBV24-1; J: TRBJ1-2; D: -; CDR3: CATSDGASGGWGYTF; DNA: TGTGCCACCAGTGACGGTGCGTCGGGGGGCTGGGGCTACACCTTC
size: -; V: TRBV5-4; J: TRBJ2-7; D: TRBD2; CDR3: CASSSREGSYEQYF; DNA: TGTGCCAGCAGTTCGCGGGAGGGCTCCTACGAGCAGTACTTC
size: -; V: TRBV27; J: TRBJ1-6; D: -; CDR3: CASSLLQGFSPLHF; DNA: TGTGCCAGCAGTTTATTACAGGGTTTCTCACCCCTCCACTTT
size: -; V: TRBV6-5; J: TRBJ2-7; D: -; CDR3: CASSWEWGYEQYF; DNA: TGTGCCAGCAGTTGGGAGTGGGGCTACGAGCAGTACTTC
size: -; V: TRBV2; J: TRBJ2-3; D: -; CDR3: CASSEYVTGATDTQYF; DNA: TGTGCCAGCAGTGAATACGTGACTGGGGCCACAGATACGCAGTATTTT
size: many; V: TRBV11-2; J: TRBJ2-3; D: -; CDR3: CASSSVPGFPDTQYF; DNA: TGTGCCAGCAGCTCGGTGCCGGGGTTTCCAGATACGCAGTATTTT
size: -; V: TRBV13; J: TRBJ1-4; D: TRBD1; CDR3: CASSEDRDEKLFF; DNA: TGTGCCAGCAGCGAGGACAGGGATGAAAAACTGTTTTTT
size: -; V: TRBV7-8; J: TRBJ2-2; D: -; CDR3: CASSLEWIGRGELFF; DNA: TGTGCCAGCAGCTTAGAGTGGATTGGGCGCGGGGAGCTGTTTTTT
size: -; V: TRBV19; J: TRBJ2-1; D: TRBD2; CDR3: CASSMGLAGHHPNEQFF; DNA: TGTGCCAGTAGTATGGGACTAGCGGGACATCATCCCAATGAGCAGTTCTTC
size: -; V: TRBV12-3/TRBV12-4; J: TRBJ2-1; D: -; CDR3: CASSQGPEQFF; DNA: TGTGCCAGCAGTCAGGGGCCTGAGCAGTTCTTC
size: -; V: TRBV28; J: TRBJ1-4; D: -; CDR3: CASSLAGRTNEKLFF; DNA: TGTGCCAGCAGCCTCGCGGGGCGGACAAATGAAAAACTGTTTTTT
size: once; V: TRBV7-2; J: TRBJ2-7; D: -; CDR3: CASTPSFGNEQYF; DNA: TGTGCCAGCACCCCGTCTTTCGGGAACGAGCAGTACTTC
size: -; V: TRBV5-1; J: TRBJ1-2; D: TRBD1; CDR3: CASSSQTGATTGYTF; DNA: TGCGCCAGCAGCTCGCAGACAGGGGCCACAACTGGCTACACCTTC
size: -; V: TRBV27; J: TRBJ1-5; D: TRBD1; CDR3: CASSPDQGAPPFSPQHF; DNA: TGTGCCAGCAGTCCAGATCAGGGGGCGCCCCCTTTCTCGCCCCAGCATTTT
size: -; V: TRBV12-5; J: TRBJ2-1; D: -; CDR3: CASGLGGRLDGQFF; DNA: TGTGCTAGTGGTTTGGGGGGCCGACTAGACGGGCAGTTCTTC
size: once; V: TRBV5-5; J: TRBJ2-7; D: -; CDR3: CASSINRATYEQYF; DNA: TGTGCCAGCAGCATAAACAGGGCGACCTACGAGCAGTACTTC
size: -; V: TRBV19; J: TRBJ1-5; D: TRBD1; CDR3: CASSLQGTQPQHF; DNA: TGTGCCAGTAGCTTACAGGGGACTCAGCCCCAGCATTTT
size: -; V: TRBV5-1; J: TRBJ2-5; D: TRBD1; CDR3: CASSFPDRAETQYF; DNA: TGCGCCAGCAGCTTCCCAGACAGGGCCGAGACCCAGTACTTC
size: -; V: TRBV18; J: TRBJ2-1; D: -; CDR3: CASSPPLGTSNEQFF; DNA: TGTGCCAGCTCACCCCCTCTCGGGACTTCCAATGAGCAGTTCTTC